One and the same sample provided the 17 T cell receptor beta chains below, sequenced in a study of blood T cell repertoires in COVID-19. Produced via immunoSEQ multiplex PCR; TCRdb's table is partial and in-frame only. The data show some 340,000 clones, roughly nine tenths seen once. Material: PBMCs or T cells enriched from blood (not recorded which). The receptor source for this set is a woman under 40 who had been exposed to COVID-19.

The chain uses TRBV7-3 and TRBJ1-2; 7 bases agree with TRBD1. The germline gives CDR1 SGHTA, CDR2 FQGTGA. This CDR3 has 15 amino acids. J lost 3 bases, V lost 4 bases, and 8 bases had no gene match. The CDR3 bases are TGTGCCAGCAGCTCCGACCCCGGGACAGACTATGGCTACACCTTC. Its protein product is CASSSDPGTDYGYTF.

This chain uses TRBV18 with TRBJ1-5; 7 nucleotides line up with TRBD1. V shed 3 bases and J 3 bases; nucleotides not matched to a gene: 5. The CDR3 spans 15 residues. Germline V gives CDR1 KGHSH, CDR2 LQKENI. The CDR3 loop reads CASSPDGTVNQPQHF. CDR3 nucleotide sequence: TGTGCCAGCTCACCGGACGGGACAGTCAATCAGCCCCAGCATTTT. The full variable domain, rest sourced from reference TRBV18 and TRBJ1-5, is NAGVMQNPRHLVRRRGQEARLRCSPMKGHSHVYWYRQLPEEGLKFMVYLQKENIIDESGMPKERFSAEFPKEGPSILRIQQVVRGDSAAYFCASSPDGTVNQPQHFGDGTRLSIL.

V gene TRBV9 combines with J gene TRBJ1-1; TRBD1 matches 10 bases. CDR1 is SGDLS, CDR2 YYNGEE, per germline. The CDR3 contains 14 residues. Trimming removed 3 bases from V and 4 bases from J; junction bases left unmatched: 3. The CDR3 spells CASSERTGGTEAFF. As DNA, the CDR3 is TGTGCCAGCAGCGAGCGGACAGGGGGCACTGAAGCTTTCTTT.

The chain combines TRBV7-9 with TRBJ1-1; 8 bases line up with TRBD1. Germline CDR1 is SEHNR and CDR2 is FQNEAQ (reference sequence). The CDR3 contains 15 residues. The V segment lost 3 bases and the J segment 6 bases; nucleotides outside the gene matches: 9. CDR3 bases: TGTGCCAGCAGCTTCCCGGACAGGGAGGTTCCTGAAGCTTTCTTT. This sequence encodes CASSFPDREVPEAFF.

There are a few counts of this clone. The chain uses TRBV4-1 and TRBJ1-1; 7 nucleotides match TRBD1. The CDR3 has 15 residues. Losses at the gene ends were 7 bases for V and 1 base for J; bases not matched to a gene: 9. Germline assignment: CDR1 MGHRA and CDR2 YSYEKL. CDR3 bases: TGCGCCAGCACCTTAAACAGGGGCCGGAACACTGAAGCTTTCTTT. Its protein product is CASTLNRGRNTEAFF.

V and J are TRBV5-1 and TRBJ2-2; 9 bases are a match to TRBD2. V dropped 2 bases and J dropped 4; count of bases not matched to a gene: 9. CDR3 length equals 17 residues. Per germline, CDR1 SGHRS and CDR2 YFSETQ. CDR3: CASSLVLGLAFTGELFF. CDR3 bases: TGCGCCAGCAGCTTAGTTCTGGGACTAGCTTTCACCGGGGAGCTGTTTTTT.

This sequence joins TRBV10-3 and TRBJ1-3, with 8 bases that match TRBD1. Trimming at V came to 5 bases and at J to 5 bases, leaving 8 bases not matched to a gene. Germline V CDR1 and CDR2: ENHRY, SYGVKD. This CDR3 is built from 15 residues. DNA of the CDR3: TGTGCCATCAGTTCGGACAGGGCAACAAGAAACACCATATATTTT. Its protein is CAISSDRATRNTIYF.

DNA of the CDR3: TGCGCCAGCAGGCCCCATTTCGAGTCGGGAAACACCATATATTTT. Translated: CASRPHFESGNTIYF. This chain links TRBV5-1 with TRBJ1-3; D unclear. The CDR3 extends over 15 amino acids. Germline V gene sequence: CDR1 SGHRS, CDR2 YFSETQ. Between the trimmed V and J ends, which lost 5 bases and 4 bases, there was a span of 16 bases.

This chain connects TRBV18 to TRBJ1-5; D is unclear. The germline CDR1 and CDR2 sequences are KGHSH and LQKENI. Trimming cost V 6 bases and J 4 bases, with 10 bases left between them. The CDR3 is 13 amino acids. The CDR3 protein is CASSPTVNQPQHF. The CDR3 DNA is TGTGCCAGCTCGCCGACTGTAAATCAGCCCCAGCATTTT.

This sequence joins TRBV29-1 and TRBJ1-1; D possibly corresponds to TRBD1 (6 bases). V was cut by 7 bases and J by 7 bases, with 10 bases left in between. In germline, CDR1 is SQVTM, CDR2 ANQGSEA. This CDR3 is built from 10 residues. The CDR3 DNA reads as TGCAGCGGCGGACAGAATGAAGCTTTCTTT. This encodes CSGGQNEAFF.

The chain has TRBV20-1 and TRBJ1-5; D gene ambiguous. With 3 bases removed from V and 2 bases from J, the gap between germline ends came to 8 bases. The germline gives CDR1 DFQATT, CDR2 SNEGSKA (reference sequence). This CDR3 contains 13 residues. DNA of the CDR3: TGCAGTGCTAGTTTGGCGGGCAATCAGCCCCAGCATTTT. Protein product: CSASLAGNQPQHF.

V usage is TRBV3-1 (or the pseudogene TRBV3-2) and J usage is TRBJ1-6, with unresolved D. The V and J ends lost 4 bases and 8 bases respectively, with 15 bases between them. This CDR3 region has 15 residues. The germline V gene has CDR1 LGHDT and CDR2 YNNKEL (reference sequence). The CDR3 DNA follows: TGTGCCAGCAGCCCATTTGGAGGTATGGATTCACCCCTCCACTTT. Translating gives CASSPFGGMDSPLHF.

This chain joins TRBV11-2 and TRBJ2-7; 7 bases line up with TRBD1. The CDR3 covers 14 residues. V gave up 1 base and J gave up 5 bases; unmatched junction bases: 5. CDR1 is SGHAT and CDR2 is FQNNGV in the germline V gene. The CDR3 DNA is TGTGCCAGCAGCTTAGGATCAGGGGGTCACGAGCAGTACTTC. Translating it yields CASSLGSGGHEQYF.

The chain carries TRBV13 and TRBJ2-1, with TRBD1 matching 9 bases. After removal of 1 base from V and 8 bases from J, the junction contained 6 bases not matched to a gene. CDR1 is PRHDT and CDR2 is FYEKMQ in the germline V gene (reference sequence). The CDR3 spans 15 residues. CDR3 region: CASSLAGQGWHEQFF. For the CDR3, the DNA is TGTGCCAGCAGCTTAGCAGGACAGGGGTGGCATGAGCAGTTCTTC.

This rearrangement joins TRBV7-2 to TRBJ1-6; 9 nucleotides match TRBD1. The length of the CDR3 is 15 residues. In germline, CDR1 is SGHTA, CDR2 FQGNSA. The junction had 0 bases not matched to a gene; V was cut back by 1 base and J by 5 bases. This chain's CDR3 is CASSLGQGDNSPLHF. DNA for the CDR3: TGTGCCAGCAGCTTAGGACAGGGGGATAATTCACCCCTCCACTTT.

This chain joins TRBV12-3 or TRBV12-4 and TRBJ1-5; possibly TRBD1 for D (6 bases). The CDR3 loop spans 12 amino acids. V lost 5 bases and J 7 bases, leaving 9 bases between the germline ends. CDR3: CASSLGQQPQHF. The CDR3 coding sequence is TGTGCCAGCAGTCTAGGACAGCAGCCCCAGCATTTT.

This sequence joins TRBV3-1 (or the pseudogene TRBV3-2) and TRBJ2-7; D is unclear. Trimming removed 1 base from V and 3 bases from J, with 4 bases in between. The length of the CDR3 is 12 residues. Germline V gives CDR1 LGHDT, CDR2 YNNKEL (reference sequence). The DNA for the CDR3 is TGTGCCAGCAGCCAAGTAAACTACGAGCAGTACTTC. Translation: CASSQVNYEQYF.